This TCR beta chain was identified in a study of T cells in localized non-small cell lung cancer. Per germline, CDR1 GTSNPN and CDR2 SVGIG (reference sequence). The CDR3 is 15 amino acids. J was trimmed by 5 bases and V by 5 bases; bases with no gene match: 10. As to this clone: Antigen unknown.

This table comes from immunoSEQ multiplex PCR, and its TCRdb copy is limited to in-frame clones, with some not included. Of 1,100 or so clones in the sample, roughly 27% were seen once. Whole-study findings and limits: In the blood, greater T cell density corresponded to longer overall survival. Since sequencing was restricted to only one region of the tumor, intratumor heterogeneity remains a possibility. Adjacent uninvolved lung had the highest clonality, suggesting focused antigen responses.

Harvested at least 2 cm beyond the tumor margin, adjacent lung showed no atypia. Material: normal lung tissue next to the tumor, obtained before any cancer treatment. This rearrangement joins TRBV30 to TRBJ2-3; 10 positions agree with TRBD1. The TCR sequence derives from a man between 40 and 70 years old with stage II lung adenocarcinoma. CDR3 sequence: CAWGPGTGEIDTQYF. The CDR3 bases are TGTGCCTGGGGCCCCGGGACAGGGGAGATAGATACGCAGTATTTT.